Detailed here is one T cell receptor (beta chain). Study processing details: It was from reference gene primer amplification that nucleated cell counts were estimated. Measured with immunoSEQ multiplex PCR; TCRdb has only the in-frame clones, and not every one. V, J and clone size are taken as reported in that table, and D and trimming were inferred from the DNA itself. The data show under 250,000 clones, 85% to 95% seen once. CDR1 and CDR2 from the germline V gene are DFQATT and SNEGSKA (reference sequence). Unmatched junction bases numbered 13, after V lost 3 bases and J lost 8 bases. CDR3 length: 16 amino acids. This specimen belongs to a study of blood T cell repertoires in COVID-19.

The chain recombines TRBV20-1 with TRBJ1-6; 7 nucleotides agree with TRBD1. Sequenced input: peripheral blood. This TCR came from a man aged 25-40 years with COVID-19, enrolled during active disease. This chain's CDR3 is CSASQHRGLGDSPLHF. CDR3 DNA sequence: TGCAGTGCTAGTCAACACAGGGGCTTGGGCGATTCACCCCTCCACTTT.